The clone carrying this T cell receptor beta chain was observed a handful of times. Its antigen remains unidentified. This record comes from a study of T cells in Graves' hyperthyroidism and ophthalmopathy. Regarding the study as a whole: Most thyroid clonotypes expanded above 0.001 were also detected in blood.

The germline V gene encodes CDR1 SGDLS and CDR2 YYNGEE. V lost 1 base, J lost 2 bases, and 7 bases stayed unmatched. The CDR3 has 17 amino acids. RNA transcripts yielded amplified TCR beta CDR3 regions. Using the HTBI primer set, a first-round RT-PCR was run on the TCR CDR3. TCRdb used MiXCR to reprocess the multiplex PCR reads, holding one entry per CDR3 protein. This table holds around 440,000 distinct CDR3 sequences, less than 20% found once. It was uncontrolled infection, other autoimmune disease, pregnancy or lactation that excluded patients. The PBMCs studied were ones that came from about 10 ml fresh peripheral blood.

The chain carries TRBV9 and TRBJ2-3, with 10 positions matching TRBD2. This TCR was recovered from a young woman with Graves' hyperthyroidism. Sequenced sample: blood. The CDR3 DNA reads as TGTGCCAGCAGCGTAAGCGGTAGCGGGGGGCTCACAGATACGCAGTATTTT. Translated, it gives CASSVSGSGGLTDTQYF. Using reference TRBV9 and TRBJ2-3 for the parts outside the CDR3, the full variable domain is DSGVTQTPKHLITATGQRVTLRCSPRSGDLSVYWYQQSLDQGLQFLIQYYNGEERAKGNILERFSAQQFPDLHSELNLSSLELGDSALYFCASSVSGSGGLTDTQYFGPGTRLTVL.